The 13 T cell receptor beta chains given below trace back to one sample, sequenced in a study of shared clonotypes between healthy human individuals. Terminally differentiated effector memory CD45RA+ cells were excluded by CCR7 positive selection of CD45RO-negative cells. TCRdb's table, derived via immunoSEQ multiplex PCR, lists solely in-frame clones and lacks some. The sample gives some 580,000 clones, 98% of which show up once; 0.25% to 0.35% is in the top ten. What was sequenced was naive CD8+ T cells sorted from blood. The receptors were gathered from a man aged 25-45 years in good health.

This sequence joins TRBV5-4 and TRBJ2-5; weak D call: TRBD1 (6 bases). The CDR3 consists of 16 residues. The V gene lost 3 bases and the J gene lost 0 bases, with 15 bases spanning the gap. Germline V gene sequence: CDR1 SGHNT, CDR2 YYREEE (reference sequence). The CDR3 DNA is TGTGCCAGCAGCTCTTATTCCCGGACAGACCAAGAGACCCAGTACTTC. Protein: CASSSYSRTDQETQYF.

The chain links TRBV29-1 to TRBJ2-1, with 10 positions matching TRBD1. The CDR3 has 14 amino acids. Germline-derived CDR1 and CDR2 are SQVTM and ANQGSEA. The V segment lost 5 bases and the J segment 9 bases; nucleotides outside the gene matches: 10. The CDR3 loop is CSVMGQGRVGEQFF. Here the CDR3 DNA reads TGCAGCGTTATGGGACAGGGGAGGGTTGGTGAGCAGTTCTTC.

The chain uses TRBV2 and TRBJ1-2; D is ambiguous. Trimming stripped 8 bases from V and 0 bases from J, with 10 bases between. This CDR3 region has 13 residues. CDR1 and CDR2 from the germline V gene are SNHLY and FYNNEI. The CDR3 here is CASRISANYGYTF. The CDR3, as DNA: TGTGCCAGCCGAATTTCAGCTAACTATGGCTACACCTTC.

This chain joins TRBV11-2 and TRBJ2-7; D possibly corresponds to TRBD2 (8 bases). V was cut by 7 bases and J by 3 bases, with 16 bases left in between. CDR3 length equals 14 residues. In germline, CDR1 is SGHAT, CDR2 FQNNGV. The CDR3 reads CASTFSGDSYEQYF. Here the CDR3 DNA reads TGTGCCAGCACCTTTAGCGGGGACAGCTACGAGCAGTACTTC.

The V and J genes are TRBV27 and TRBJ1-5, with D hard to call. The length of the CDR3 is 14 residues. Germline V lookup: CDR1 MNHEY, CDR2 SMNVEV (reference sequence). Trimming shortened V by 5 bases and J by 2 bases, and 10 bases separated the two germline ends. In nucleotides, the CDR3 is TGTGCCAGCAGTACCCTAGTGGGCAATCAGCCCCAGCATTTT. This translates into CASSTLVGNQPQHF.

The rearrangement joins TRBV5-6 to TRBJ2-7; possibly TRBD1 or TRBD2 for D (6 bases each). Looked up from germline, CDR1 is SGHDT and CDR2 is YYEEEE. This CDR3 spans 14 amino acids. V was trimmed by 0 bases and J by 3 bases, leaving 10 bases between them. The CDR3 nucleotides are TGTGCCAGCAGCTTGGCCGGGGGCCACTACGAGCAGTACTTC. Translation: CASSLAGGHYEQYF. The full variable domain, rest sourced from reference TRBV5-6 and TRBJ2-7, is DAGVTQSPTHLIKTRGQQVTLRCSPKSGHDTVSWYQQALGQGPQFIFQYYEEEERQRGNFPDRFSGHQFPNYSSELNVNALLLGDSALYLCASSLAGGHYEQYFGPGTRLTVT.

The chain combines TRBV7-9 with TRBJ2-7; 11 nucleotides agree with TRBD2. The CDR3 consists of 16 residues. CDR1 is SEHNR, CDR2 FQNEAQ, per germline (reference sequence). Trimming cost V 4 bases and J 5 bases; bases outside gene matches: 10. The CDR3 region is CASSYGTSGRFHEQYF. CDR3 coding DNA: TGTGCCAGCAGCTACGGCACTAGCGGGAGATTTCACGAGCAGTACTTC.

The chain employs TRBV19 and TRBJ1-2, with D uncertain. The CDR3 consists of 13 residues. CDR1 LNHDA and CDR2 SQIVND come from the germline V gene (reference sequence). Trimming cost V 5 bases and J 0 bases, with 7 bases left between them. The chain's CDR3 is CASSPPANYGYTF. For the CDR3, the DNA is TGTGCCAGTAGTCCTCCTGCTAACTATGGCTACACCTTC.

The CDR3 is CASSLGDTETYEQYF. The DNA of the CDR3 is TGTGCCAGCAGCTTAGGCGACACAGAGACCTACGAGCAGTACTTC. The chain employs TRBV7-9 and TRBJ2-7, with D hard to call. CDR3 length: 15 residues. Germline V gene data show CDR1 as SEHNR and CDR2 as FQNEAQ (reference sequence). V was shortened by 1 base and J by 2 bases, with 12 bases between the two germline ends.

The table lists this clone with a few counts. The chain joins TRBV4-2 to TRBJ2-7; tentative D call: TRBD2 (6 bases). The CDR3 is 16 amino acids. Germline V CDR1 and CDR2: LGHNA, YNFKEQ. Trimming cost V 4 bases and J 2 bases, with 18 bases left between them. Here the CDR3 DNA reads TGTGCCAGCAGCCCATCCCGCGGGGAAATCCCCTACGAGCAGTACTTC. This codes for CASSPSRGEIPYEQYF.

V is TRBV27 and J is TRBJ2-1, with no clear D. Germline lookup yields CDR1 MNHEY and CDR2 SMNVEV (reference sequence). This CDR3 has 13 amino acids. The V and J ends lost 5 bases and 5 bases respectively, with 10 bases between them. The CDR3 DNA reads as TGTGCCAGCAGTGTAGGTAACCACAATGAGCAGTTCTTC. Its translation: CASSVGNHNEQFF.

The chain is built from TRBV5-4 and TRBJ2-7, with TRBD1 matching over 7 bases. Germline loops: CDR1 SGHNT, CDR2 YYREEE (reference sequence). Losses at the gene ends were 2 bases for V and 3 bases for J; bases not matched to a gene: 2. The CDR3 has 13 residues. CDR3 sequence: CASSFGQVYEQYF. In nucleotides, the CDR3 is TGTGCCAGCAGCTTCGGACAGGTCTACGAGCAGTACTTC.

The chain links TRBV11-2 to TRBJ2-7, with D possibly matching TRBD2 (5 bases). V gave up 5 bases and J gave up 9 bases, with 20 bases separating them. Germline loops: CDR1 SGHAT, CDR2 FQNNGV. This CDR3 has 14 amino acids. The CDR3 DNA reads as TGTGCCAGCAGCCCCGCCGGGAACCCCTCAGGGCAGTACTTC. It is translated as CASSPAGNPSGQYF.